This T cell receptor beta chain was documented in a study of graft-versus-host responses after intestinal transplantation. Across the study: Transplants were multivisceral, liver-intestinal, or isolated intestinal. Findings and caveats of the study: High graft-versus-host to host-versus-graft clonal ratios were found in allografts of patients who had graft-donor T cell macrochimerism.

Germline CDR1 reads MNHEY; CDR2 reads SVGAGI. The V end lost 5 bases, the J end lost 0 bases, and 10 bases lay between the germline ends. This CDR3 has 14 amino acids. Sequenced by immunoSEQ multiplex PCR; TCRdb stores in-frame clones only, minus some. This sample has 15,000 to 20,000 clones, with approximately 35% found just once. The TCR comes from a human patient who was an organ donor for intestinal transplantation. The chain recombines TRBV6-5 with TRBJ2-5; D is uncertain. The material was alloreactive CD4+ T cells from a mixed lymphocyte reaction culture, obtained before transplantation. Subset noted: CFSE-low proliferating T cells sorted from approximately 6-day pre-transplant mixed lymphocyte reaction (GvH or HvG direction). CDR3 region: CASSPLPYQETQYF. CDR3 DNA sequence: TGTGCCAGCAGTCCCCTTCCGTACCAAGAGACCCAGTACTTC.